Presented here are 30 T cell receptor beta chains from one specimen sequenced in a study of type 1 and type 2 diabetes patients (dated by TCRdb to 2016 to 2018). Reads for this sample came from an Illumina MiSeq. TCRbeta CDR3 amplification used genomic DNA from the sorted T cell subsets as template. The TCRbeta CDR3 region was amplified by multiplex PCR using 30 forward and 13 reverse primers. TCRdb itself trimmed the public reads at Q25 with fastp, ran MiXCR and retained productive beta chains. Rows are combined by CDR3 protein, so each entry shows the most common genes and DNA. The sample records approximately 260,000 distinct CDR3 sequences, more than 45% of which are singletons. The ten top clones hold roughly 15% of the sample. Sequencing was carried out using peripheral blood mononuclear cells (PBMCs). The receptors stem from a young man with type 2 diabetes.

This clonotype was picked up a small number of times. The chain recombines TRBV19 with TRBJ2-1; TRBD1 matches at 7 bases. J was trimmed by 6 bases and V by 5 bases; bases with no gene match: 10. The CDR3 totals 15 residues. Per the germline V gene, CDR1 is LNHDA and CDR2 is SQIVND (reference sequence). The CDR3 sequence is CASSAKITGVNEQFF. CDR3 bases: TGTGCCAGTAGTGCAAAAATAACAGGGGTCAATGAGCAGTTCTTC.

The CDR3 DNA follows: TGCGCCAGCAGCCAAGATTGGTCCAGCCCAGGACCCCAGCATTTT. It codes for CASSQDWSSPGPQHF. The chain uses TRBV4-1 and TRBJ1-5; D gene unclear. The CDR3 spans 15 residues. Trimming took off 0 bases at V and 10 bases at J, with 16 bases between the two ends. Germline CDR1 is MGHRA and CDR2 is YSYEKL.

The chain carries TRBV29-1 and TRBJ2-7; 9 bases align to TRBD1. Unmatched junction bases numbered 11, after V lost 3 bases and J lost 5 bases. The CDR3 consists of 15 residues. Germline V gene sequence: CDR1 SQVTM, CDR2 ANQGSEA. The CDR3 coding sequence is TGCAGCGTTGAGGGAAAGGGACAGGGTTTCCACGAGCAGTACTTC. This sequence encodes CSVEGKGQGFHEQYF.

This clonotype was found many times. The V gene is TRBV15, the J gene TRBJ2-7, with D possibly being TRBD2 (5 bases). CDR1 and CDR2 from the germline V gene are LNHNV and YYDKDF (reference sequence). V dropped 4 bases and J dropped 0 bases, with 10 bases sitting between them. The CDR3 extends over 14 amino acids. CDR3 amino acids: CATSTEGSSYEQYF. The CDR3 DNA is TGTGCCACCAGCACTGAGGGTAGCTCCTACGAGCAGTACTTC.

The CDR3 coding sequence is TGTGCCAGCAGCCCCCCCGGGCGAGATACGCAGTATTTT. It specifies CASSPPGRDTQYF. V and J are TRBV7-3 and TRBJ2-3; D gene unclear. V was cut by 5 bases and J by 5 bases, with 11 bases left in between. The germline V gene encodes CDR1 SGHTA and CDR2 FQGTGA. This CDR3 has 13 residues.

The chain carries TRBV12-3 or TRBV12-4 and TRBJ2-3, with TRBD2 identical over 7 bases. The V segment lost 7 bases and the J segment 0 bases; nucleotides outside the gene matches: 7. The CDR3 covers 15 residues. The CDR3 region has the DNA TGTGCCAGCACCCCAAGGCGGGGGAGCACAGATACGCAGTATTTT. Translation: CASTPRRGSTDTQYF.

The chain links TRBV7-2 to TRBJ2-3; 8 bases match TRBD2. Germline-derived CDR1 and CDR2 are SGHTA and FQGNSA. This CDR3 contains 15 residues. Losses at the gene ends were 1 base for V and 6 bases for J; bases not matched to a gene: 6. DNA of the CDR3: TGTGCCAGCAGCTTAGATCGGGGGGGGACGGATACGCAGTATTTT. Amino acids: CASSLDRGGTDTQYF.

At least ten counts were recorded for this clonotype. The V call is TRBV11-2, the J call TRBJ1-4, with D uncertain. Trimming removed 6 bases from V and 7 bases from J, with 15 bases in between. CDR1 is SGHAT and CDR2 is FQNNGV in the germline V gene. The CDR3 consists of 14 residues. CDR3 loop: CASRTYAEGEKLFF. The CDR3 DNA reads TGTGCCAGCAGAACATACGCGGAGGGTGAAAAACTGTTTTTT.

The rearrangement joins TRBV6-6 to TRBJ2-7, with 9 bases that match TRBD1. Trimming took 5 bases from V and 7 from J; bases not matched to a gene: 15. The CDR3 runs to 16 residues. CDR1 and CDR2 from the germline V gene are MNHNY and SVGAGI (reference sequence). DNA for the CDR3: TGTGCCAGCAGTCGAGACCTGGGACAGGGCCCTCGGGAGCAGTACTTC. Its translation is CASSRDLGQGPREQYF.

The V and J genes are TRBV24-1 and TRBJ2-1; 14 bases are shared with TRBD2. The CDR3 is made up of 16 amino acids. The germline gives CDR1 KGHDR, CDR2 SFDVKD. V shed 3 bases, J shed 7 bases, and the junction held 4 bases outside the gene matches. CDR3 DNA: TGTGCCACCAGTGATCCTGGGACTAGCGGGAGTAATGAGCAGTTCTTC. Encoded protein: CATSDPGTSGSNEQFF.

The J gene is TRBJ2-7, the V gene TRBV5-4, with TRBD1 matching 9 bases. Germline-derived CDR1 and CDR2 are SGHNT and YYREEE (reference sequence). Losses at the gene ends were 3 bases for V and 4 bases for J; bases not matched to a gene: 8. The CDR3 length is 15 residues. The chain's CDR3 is CASSSAGQGKYEQYF. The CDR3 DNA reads TGTGCCAGCAGCTCCGCTGGACAGGGGAAGTACGAGCAGTACTTC.

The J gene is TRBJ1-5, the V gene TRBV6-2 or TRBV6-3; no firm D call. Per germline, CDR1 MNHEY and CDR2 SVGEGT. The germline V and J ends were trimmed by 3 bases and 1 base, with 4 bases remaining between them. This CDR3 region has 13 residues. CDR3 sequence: CASSYRSNQPQHF. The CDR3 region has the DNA TGTGCCAGCAGTTATCGGAGCAATCAGCCCCAGCATTTT.

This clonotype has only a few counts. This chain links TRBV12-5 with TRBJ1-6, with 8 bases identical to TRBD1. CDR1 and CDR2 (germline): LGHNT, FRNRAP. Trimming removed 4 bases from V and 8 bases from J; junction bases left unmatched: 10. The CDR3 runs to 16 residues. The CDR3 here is CASGSGTGDFHSPLHF. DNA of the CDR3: TGTGCTAGTGGTTCGGGGACAGGTGATTTCCATTCACCCCTCCACTTT.

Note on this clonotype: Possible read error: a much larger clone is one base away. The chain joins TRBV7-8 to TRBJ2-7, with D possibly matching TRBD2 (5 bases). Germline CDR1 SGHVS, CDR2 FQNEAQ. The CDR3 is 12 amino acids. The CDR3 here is CASSFWTDERYF. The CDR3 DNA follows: TGTGCCAGCAGCTTCTGGACTGACGAGCGGTACTTC.

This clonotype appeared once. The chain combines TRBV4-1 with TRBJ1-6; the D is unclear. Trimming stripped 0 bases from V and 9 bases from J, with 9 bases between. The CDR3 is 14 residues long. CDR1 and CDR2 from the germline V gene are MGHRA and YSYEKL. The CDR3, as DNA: TGCGCCAGCAGCCAAGATACAAGGGCTTCACCCCTCCACTTT. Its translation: CASSQDTRASPLHF.

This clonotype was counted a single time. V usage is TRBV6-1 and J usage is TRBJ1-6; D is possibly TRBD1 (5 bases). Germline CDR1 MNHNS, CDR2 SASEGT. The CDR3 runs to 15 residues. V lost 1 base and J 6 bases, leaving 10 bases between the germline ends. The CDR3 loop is CASSEGGQFNSPLHF. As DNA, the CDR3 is TGTGCCAGCAGTGAAGGGGGCCAATTTAATTCACCCCTCCACTTT.

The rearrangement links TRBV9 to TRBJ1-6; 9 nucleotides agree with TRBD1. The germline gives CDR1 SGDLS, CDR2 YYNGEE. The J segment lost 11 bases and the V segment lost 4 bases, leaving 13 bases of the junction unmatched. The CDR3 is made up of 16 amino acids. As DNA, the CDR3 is TGTGCCAGCAGCCCCAGATCGGGACAGGGTTGGCCACCCCTCCACTTT. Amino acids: CASSPRSGQGWPPLHF.

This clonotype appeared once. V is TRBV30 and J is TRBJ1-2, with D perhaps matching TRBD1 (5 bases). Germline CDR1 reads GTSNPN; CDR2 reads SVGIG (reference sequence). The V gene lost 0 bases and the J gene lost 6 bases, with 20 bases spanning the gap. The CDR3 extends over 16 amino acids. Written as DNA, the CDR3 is TGTGCCTGGAGTGTCCCCACGACAGCCGGAGGCCATGGCTACACCTTC. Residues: CAWSVPTTAGGHGYTF.

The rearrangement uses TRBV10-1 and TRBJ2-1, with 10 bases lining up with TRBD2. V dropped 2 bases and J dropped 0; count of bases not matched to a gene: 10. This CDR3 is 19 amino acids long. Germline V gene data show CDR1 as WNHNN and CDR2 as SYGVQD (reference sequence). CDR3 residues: CASSEGLAGGLSSYNEQFF. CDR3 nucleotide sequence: TGCGCCAGCAGTGAGGGATTAGCGGGGGGCCTAAGCTCCTACAATGAGCAGTTCTTC.

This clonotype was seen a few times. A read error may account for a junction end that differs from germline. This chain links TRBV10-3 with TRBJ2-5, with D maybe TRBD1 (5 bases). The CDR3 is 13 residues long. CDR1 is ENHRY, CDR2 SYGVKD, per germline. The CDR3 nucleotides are TGTGCCAGCAGTCTCAGGGTCTGGGAGACCCAGTACTTC. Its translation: CASSLRVWETQYF.

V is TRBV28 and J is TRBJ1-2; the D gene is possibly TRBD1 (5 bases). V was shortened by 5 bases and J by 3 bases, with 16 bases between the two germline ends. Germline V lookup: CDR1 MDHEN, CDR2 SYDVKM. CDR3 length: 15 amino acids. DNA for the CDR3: TGTGCCAGCAGTCCCCTCGGGGGGGTTGACTATGGCTACACCTTC. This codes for CASSPLGGVDYGYTF.

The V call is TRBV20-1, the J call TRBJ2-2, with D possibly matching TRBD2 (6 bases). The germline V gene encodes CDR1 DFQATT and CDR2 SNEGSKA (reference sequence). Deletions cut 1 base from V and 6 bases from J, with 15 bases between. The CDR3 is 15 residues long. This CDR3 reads CSARGGGAPAGELFF. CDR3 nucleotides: TGCAGTGCTAGAGGAGGCGGGGCGCCCGCCGGGGAGCTGTTTTTT.

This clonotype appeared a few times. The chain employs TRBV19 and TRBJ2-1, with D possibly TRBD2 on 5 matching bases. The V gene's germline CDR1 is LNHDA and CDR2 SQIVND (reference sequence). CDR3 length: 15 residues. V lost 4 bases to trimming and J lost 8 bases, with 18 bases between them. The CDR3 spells CASSTQRRTDDEQFF. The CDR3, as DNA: TGTGCCAGTAGTACACAGCGGAGGACTGACGATGAGCAGTTCTTC.

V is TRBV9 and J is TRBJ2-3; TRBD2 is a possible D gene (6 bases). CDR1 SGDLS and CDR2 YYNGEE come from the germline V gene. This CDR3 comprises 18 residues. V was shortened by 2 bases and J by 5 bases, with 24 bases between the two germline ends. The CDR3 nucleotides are TGTGCCAGCAGCGTCATCCGGGACTGGGCACGAGTTGGAGATACGCAGTATTTT. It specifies CASSVIRDWARVGDTQYF. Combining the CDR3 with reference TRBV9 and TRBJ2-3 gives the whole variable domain DSGVTQTPKHLITATGQRVTLRCSPRSGDLSVYWYQQSLDQGLQFLIQYYNGEERAKGNILERFSAQQFPDLHSELNLSSLELGDSALYFCASSVIRDWARVGDTQYFGPGTRLTVL.

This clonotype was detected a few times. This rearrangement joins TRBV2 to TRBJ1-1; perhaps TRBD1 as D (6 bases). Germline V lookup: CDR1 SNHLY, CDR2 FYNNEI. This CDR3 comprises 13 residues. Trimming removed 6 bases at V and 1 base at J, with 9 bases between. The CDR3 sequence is CASRTGANTEAFF. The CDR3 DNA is TGTGCCAGCAGGACAGGAGCGAACACTGAAGCTTTCTTT.

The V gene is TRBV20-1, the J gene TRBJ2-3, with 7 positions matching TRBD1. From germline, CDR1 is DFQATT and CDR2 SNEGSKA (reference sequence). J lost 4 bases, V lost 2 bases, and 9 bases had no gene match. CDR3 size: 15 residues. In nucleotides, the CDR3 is TGCAGTGCTAGACCACCGGGACAGAGGGCAGATACGCAGTATTTT. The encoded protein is CSARPPGQRADTQYF.

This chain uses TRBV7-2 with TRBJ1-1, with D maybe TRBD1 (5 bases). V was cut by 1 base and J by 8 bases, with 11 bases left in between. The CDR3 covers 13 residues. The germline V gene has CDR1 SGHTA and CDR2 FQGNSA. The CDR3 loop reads CASSLGRHREAFF. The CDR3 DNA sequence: TGTGCCAGCAGCTTAGGGAGGCACAGGGAAGCTTTCTTT.

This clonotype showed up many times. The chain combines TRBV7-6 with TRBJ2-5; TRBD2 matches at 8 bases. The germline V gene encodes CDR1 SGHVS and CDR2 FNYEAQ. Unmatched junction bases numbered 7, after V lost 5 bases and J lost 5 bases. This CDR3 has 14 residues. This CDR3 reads CASSDREGRETQYF. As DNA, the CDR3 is TGTGCCAGCAGCGACCGGGAGGGGCGGGAGACCCAGTACTTC.

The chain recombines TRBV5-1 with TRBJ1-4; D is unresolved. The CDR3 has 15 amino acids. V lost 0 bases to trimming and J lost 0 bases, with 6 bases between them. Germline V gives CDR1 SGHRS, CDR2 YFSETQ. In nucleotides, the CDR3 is TGCGCCAGCAGCTTGGAACAGTCAACTAATGAAAAACTGTTTTTT. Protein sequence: CASSLEQSTNEKLFF.

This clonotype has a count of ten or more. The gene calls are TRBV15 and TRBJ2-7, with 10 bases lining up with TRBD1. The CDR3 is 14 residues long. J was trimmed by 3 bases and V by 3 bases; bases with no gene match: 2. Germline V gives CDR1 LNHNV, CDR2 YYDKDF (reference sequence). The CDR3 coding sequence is TGTGCCACCAGCAGCGGGACAGGGGTCTACGAGCAGTACTTC. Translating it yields CATSSGTGVYEQYF.